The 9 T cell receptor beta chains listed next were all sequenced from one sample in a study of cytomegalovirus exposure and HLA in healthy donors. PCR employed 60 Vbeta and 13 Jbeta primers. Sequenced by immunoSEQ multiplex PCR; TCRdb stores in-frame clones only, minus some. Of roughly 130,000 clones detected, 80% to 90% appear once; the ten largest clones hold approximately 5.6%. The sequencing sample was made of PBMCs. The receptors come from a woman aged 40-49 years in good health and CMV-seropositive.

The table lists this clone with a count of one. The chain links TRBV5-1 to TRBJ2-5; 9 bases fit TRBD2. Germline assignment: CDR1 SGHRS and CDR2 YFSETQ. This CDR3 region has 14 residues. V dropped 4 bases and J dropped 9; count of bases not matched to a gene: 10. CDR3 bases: TGCGCCAGCAGCGCGGGCGGGAGGGCCGAGGCCCAGTACTTC. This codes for CASSAGGRAEAQYF. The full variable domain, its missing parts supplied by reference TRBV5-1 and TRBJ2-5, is KAGVTQTPRYLIKTRGQQVTLSCSPISGHRSVSWYQQTPGQGLQFLFEYFSETQRNKGNFPGRFSGRQFSNSRSEMNVSTLELGDSALYLCASSAGGRAEAQYFGPGTRLLVL.

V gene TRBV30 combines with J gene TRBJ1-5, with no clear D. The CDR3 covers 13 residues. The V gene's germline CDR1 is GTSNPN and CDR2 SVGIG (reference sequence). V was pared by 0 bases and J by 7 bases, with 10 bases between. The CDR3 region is CAWSVREEQPQHF. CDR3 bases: TGTGCCTGGAGTGTCCGGGAGGAGCAGCCCCAGCATTTT.

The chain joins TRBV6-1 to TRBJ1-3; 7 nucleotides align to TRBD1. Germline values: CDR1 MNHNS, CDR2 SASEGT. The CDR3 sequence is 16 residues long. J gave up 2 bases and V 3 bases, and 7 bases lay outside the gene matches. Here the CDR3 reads CASSDNNRGAGNTIYF. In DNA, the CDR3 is TGTGCCAGCAGTGACAACAACAGGGGAGCTGGAAACACCATATATTTT.

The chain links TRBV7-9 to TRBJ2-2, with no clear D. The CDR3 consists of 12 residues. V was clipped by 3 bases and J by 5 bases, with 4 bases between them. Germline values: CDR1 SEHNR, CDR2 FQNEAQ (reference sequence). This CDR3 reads CASSFATGELFF. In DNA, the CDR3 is TGTGCCAGCAGCTTTGCGACCGGGGAGCTGTTTTTT.

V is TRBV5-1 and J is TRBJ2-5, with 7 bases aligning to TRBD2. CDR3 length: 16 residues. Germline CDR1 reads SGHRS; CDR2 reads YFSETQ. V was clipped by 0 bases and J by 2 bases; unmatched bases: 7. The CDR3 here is CASSLAGGGNQETQYF. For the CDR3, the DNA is TGCGCCAGCAGCTTGGCCGGCGGGGGAAATCAAGAGACCCAGTACTTC.

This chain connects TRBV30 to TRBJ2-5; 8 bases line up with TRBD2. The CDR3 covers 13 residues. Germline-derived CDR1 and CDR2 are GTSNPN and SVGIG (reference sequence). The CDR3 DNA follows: TGTGCATCCGGGGCGGGGGGCCGGGAGACCCAGTACTTC. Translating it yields CASGAGGRETQYF.

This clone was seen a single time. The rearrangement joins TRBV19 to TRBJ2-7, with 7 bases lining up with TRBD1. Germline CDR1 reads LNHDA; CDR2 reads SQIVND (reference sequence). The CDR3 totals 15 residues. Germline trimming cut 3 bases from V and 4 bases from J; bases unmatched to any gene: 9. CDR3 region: CASSIGQGVFYEQYF. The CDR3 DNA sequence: TGTGCCAGTAGTATCGGGCAGGGGGTTTTTTACGAGCAGTACTTC.

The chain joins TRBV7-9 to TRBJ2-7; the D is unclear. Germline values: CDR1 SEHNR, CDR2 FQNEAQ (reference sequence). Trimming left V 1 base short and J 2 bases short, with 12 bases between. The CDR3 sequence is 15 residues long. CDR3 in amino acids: CASSLGTANTYEQYF. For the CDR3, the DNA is TGTGCCAGCAGCTTAGGCACAGCCAACACCTACGAGCAGTACTTC.

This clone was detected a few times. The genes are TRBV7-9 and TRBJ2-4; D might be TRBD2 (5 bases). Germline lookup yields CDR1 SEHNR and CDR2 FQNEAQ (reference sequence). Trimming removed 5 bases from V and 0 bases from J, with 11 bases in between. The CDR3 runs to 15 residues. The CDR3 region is CASSPGLLAKNIQYF. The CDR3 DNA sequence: TGTGCCAGCAGCCCAGGACTGTTAGCCAAAAACATTCAGTACTTC.